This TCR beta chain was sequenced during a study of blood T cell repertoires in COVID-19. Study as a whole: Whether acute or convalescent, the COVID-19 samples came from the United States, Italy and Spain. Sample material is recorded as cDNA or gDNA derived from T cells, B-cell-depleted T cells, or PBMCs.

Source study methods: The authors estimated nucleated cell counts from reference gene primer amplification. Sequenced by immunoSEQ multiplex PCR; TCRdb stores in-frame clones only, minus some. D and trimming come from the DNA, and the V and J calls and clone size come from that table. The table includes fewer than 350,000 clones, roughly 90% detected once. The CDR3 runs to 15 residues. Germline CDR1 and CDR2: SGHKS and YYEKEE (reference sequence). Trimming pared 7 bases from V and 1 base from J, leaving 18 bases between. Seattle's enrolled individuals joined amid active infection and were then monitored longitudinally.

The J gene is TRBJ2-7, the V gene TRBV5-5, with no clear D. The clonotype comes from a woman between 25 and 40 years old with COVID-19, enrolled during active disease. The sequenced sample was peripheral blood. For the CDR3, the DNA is TGTGCCAGCGCCCCAACTCCTCGCCCTTCCTACGAGCAGTACTTC. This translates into CASAPTPRPSYEQYF.